The 29 T cell receptor beta chains below come from one sample, sequenced in a study of Siglec-9 on CD8 T cells in melanoma. Assay: immunoSEQ multiplex PCR; the TCRdb copy retains only in-frame clones and omits some. The profile shows more than 30,000 clones, about 80% of them singletons. Specimen: Siglec-9- CD8+ T cells sorted from blood. All receptors come from a human donor in good health.

This clone was recorded only once. The chain combines TRBV2 with TRBJ2-1; TRBD1 aligns across 9 bases. The trim removed 8 bases at V and 9 bases at J, leaving 14 bases unmatched. This CDR3 spans 15 amino acids. Germline CDR1 SNHLY, CDR2 FYNNEI. The DNA for the CDR3 is TGTGCCAGCCCTCTCAGGGACAGGGATGTCGGTGAGCAGTTCTTC. Translation gives CASPLRDRDVGEQFF.

V usage is TRBV6-1 and J usage is TRBJ2-5; D is unclear. The J call may be faulty, since TRBJ2-7 better matches the DNA end. The CDR3 totals 14 residues. Germline V gene lookup returns CDR1 MNHNS and CDR2 SASEGT. The CDR3 loop is CASTGDGYSYEQYF. The CDR3 DNA sequence: TGTGCCAGCACCGGCGACGGATACTCCTACGAGCAGTACTTC.

This rearrangement joins TRBV6-1 to TRBJ1-1; D not resolved. Trimming removed 1 base from V and 1 base from J, with 7 bases in between. The germline gives CDR1 MNHNS, CDR2 SASEGT. The CDR3 contains 14 residues. The CDR3 region is CASSEDGGNTEAFF. CDR3 DNA: TGTGCCAGCAGTGAAGACGGTGGGAACACTGAAGCTTTCTTT.

This clone came up a few times. The CDR3 DNA reads as TGTGCCAGCAGCGTAGGACAGTCGAACACTGAAGCTTTCTTT. The encoded protein is CASSVGQSNTEAFF. The rearrangement joins TRBV9 to TRBJ1-1; TRBD1 is a possible D gene (5 bases). V lost 0 bases, J lost 1 base, and 7 bases lay in between. CDR1 is SGDLS and CDR2 is YYNGEE in the germline V gene. The CDR3 contains 14 residues.

V and J are TRBV5-1 and TRBJ1-2; no clear D. The length of the CDR3 is 12 residues. Germline lookup yields CDR1 SGHRS and CDR2 YFSETQ. V was trimmed by 0 bases and J by 4 bases, leaving 4 bases between them. This CDR3 reads CASSLEGYGYTF. The CDR3 DNA sequence: TGCGCCAGCAGCTTGGAGGGCTATGGCTACACCTTC.

The V and J genes are TRBV27 and TRBJ2-2, with D perhaps assigned TRBD1 or TRBD2 (5 bases each). Per germline, CDR1 MNHEY and CDR2 SMNVEV (reference sequence). This CDR3 spans 16 amino acids. V was shortened by 1 base and J by 3 bases, with 12 bases between the two germline ends. CDR3 nucleotides: TGTGCCAGCAGTTTATTCCCATTGGGGGACACCGGGGAGCTGTTTTTT. As protein: CASSLFPLGDTGELFF.

J is TRBJ2-4 and V is TRBV7-9, with no clear D. This CDR3 region has 15 residues. The germline gives CDR1 SEHNR, CDR2 FQNEAQ (reference sequence). The germline V and J ends were trimmed by 4 bases and 1 base, with 11 bases remaining between them. In DNA, the CDR3 is TGTGCCAGCAGCTCCTTACCTGAGGCCAAAAACATTCAGTACTTC. This sequence encodes CASSSLPEAKNIQYF.

In this sample, this clone turned up a few times. The chain uses TRBV28 and TRBJ1-1, with D hard to call. The CDR3 extends over 12 amino acids. From germline, CDR1 is MDHEN and CDR2 SYDVKM. The V and J ends lost 4 bases and 4 bases respectively, with 7 bases between them. The CDR3 DNA is TGTGCCAGCAGTTATACAGCCACTGAAGCTTTCTTT. Translation: CASSYTATEAFF. The complete variable domain, with remaining parts taken from reference TRBV28 and TRBJ1-1, reads DVKVTQSSRYLVKRTGEKVFLECVQDMDHENMFWYRQDPGLGLRLIYFSYDVKMKEKGDIPEGYSVSREKKERFSLILESASTNQTSMYLCASSYTATEAFFGQGTRLTVV.

This chain links TRBV9 with TRBJ2-7, with a weak D call TRBD2 (6 bases). V was cut by 6 bases and J by 3 bases, with 25 bases left in between. Germline V gene lookup returns CDR1 SGDLS and CDR2 YYNGEE. CDR3 length: 17 amino acids. CDR3 DNA: TGTGCCAGCAAGGGCCCAGAGCGGTTATACGGGAGCTACGAGCAGTACTTC. Protein product: CASKGPERLYGSYEQYF.

The V gene is TRBV6-5, the J gene TRBJ2-1; 9 nucleotides agree with TRBD2. The CDR3 spans 15 residues. Germline CDR1 is MNHEY and CDR2 is SVGAGI. The V and J ends lost 6 bases and 3 bases, in that order; junction bases with no gene match: 6. CDR3 nucleotides: TGTGCCAGCAGCCACGGAGCGGGGGGCTACAATGAGCAGTTCTTC. Translated: CASSHGAGGYNEQFF.

V and J are TRBV11-2 and TRBJ2-3; no definite D call. This CDR3 is 15 amino acids long. In germline, CDR1 is SGHAT, CDR2 FQNNGV. Trimming stripped 0 bases from V and 0 bases from J, with 7 bases between. CDR3 protein: CASSLDLYSTDTQYF. CDR3 nucleotide sequence: TGTGCCAGCAGCTTAGATCTGTATAGCACAGATACGCAGTATTTT.

CDR3 protein: CASLKTVNTEAFF. The CDR3 DNA follows: TGTGCCAGCCTGAAGACTGTGAACACTGAAGCTTTCTTT. The chain carries TRBV2 and TRBJ1-1; no reliable D call. V shed 8 bases and J shed 0 bases, with 10 bases lying between them. Germline CDR1 and CDR2: SNHLY and FYNNEI. The CDR3 loop spans 13 amino acids.

This chain links TRBV6-4 with TRBJ2-1; 12 nucleotides align to TRBD2. The V gene's germline CDR1 is MRHNA and CDR2 SNTAGT. Unmatched junction bases numbered 5, after V lost 5 bases and J lost 6 bases. The CDR3 contains 15 residues. CDR3 DNA sequence: TGTGCCAGCAGTCTACAGGGACTAGCGGGCAATGAGCAGTTCTTC. It codes for CASSLQGLAGNEQFF.

The gene calls are TRBV7-9 and TRBJ2-1; D uncertain. Trimming shortened V by 6 bases and J by 7 bases, and 13 bases separated the two germline ends. The CDR3 sequence is 13 residues long. CDR1 and CDR2 from the germline V gene are SEHNR and FQNEAQ (reference sequence). The CDR3 DNA follows: TGTGCCAGCAGACTTCGACGTGAGAATGAGCAGTTCTTC. It is translated as CASRLRRENEQFF. Full variable domain (rest looked up from reference TRBV7-9 and TRBJ2-1): DTGVSQNPRHKITKRGQNVTFRCDPISEHNRLYWYRQTLGQGPEFLTYFQNEAQLEKSRLLSDRFSAERPKGSFSTLEIQRTEQGDSAMYLCASRLRRENEQFFGPGTRLTVL.

This clone appeared a few times. This sequence joins TRBV5-1 and TRBJ1-1; TRBD1 matches 8 bases. This CDR3 region has 14 residues. In germline, CDR1 is SGHRS, CDR2 YFSETQ. With 0 bases clipped from V and 8 bases from J, the junction kept 6 bases outside the gene matches. CDR3 loop: CASSLAGTGGEAFF. Written as DNA, the CDR3 is TGCGCCAGCAGCTTGGCCGGGACAGGAGGGGAAGCTTTCTTT.

This sequence joins TRBV11-3 and TRBJ1-2; weak D call: TRBD1 (6 bases). The CDR3 sequence is 13 residues long. Germline CDR1 and CDR2: SGHNT and YENEEA. The germline V and J ends were trimmed by 5 bases and 6 bases, with 13 bases remaining between them. The CDR3 protein is CASSPRDIHGYTF. DNA of the CDR3: TGTGCCAGCAGCCCCCGGGACATACATGGCTACACCTTC.

This chain joins TRBV2 and TRBJ2-6; 7 nucleotides align to TRBD1. Germline V CDR1 and CDR2: SNHLY, FYNNEI. V lost 5 bases, J lost 0 bases, and 4 bases stayed unmatched. The CDR3 runs to 16 residues. The CDR3 is CASSTGQFSGANVLTF. The DNA of the CDR3 is TGTGCCAGCAGTACGGGACAGTTCTCTGGGGCCAACGTCCTGACTTTC. Full variable domain (remainder filled in from reference TRBV2 and TRBJ2-6): EPEVTQTPSHQVTQMGQEVILRCVPISNHLYFYWYRQILGQKVEFLVSFYNNEISEKSEIFDDQFSVERPDGSNFTLKIRSTKLEDSAMYFCASSTGQFSGANVLTFGAGSRLTVL.

J is TRBJ1-2 and V is TRBV9; D gene uncertain. The CDR3 spans 14 residues. CDR1 is SGDLS and CDR2 is YYNGEE in the germline V gene. Trimming pared 0 bases from V and 2 bases from J, leaving 8 bases between. CDR3 sequence reads: CASSVAVGNYGYTF. Here the CDR3 DNA reads TGTGCCAGCAGCGTAGCCGTTGGGAACTATGGCTACACCTTC.

The chain recombines TRBV7-8 with TRBJ2-5, with TRBD2 matching 12 bases. Germline CDR1 SGHVS, CDR2 FQNEAQ. The CDR3 spans 17 residues. V was clipped by 4 bases and J by 0 bases; unmatched bases: 6. Here the CDR3 reads CASSYRLAGAYQETQYF. The CDR3 bases are TGTGCCAGCAGCTACCGACTAGCGGGGGCGTACCAAGAGACCCAGTACTTC.

This chain connects TRBV4-1 to TRBJ2-7, with 10 bases fitting TRBD1. The CDR3 sequence is 15 residues long. J lost 3 bases, V lost 3 bases, and 5 bases had no gene match. CDR1 is MGHRA and CDR2 is YSYEKL in the germline V gene. The DNA for the CDR3 is TGCGCCAGCAGCCACGCCGGGACAGGGGTCTACGAGCAGTACTTC. As protein: CASSHAGTGVYEQYF.

The chain employs TRBV4-2 and TRBJ1-2, with a tentative D call TRBD1 (5 bases). CDR3 length equals 18 residues. V gave up 0 bases and J gave up 8 bases, with 25 bases separating them. The germline CDR1 and CDR2 sequences are LGHNA and YNFKEQ. The CDR3 coding sequence is TGTGCCAGCAGCCAAGATACAATTTCCGGGGGAGAGGGAGCCGGCTACACCTTC. It codes for CASSQDTISGGEGAGYTF.

The V call is TRBV4-1, the J call TRBJ1-1; TRBD1 is a possible D gene (5 bases). CDR1 and CDR2 from the germline V gene are MGHRA and YSYEKL. The CDR3 spans 14 residues. Trimming took off 4 bases at V and 4 bases at J, with 13 bases between the two ends. The CDR3 bases are TGCGCCAGCAGCCTAGGGGACCTGAGCACTGAAGCTTTCTTT. Encoded protein: CASSLGDLSTEAFF.

This chain links TRBV7-6 with TRBJ2-1, with D possibly matching TRBD2 (5 bases). Germline CDR1 reads SGHVS; CDR2 reads FNYEAQ. The CDR3 has 15 residues. V was clipped by 0 bases and J by 0 bases, with 6 bases between them. CDR3 region: CASSLAGSSYNEQFF. The CDR3, as DNA: TGTGCCAGCAGCTTAGCAGGGAGCTCCTACAATGAGCAGTTCTTC.

The chain uses TRBV2 and TRBJ1-5; D is unresolved. Germline-derived CDR1 and CDR2 are SNHLY and FYNNEI. V was cut by 3 bases and J by 4 bases, with 7 bases left in between. The CDR3 is made up of 13 amino acids. This chain's CDR3 is CASSERQNQPQHF. CDR3 nucleotide sequence: TGTGCCAGCAGTGAGAGACAAAATCAGCCCCAGCATTTT.

The chain is built from TRBV4-1 and TRBJ1-3; D gene uncertain. The germline gives CDR1 MGHRA, CDR2 YSYEKL. The CDR3 is 15 residues long. V shed 0 bases and J shed 0 bases, with 6 bases lying between them. The CDR3 is CASSQDPYSGNTIYF. The CDR3 region has the DNA TGCGCCAGCAGCCAAGATCCCTACTCTGGAAACACCATATATTTT.

CDR3 region: CASRGLTDSGNTIYF. The CDR3 DNA reads as TGTGCCAGCAGGGGGCTTACGGACTCTGGAAACACCATATATTTT. The rearrangement uses TRBV27 and TRBJ1-3, with a weak D call TRBD1 (5 bases). V was trimmed by 6 bases and J by 0 bases, leaving 12 bases between them. The CDR3 runs 15 residues. CDR1 is MNHEY and CDR2 is SMNVEV in the germline V gene (reference sequence).

The chain uses TRBV11-3 and TRBJ2-2, with D maybe TRBD1 (6 bases). With 5 bases removed from V and 7 bases from J, the gap between germline ends came to 20 bases. Germline CDR1 and CDR2: SGHNT and YENEEA. There are 16 residues in the CDR3. The CDR3 region is CASSAAEERGGGELFF. CDR3 nucleotides: TGTGCCAGCAGCGCAGCCGAGGAGCGAGGGGGCGGGGAGCTGTTTTTT.

The chain couples TRBV21-1 to TRBJ2-4; TRBD2, the D gene given by the table, was not confirmed from the DNA. TRBV21-1 is a pseudogene segment. This CDR3 region has 16 residues. CDR3: CASSVTDYLAKNIQYF. DNA of the CDR3: TGTGCCAGCAGCGTAACAGACTATCTAGCCAAAAACATTCAGTACTTC.

This clone was seen more than once but under ten times. The V gene is TRBV19, the J gene TRBJ1-6, with D tentatively TRBD1 (5 bases). The V gene lost 5 bases and the J gene lost 10 bases, with 15 bases spanning the gap. CDR1 is LNHDA and CDR2 is SQIVND in the germline V gene (reference sequence). This CDR3 has 14 amino acids. The chain's CDR3 is CASSGGGWGSPLHF. As DNA, the CDR3 is TGTGCCAGTAGTGGCGGAGGTTGGGGCTCACCCCTCCACTTT. Supplemented by reference TRBV19 and TRBJ1-6, the full variable domain reads DGGITQSPKYLFRKEGQNVTLSCEQNLNHDAMYWYRQDPGQGLRLIYYSQIVNDFQKGDIAEGYSVSREKKESFPLTVTSAQKNPTAFYLCASSGGGWGSPLHFGNGTRLTVT.